The 9 T cell receptor beta chains reported below all come from one sample, sequenced in a study of cytomegalovirus exposure and HLA in healthy donors. Primers for the PCR totalled 60 Vbeta and 13 Jbeta. Clones were sequenced by immunoSEQ multiplex PCR, and TCRdb holds only the in-frame ones, with some missing. The sample consists of 35,000 to 45,000 clones, about 64% of them appearing once. Sequenced: PBMCs. The receptors shown here come from a man in his sixties in good health and CMV-seropositive.

The chain has TRBV4-1 and TRBJ1-5; D not resolved. Trimming stripped 2 bases from V and 4 bases from J, with 6 bases between. The CDR3 is made up of 13 amino acids. The germline CDR1 and CDR2 sequences are MGHRA and YSYEKL. For the CDR3, the DNA is TGCGCCAGCAGCCAACCCGGGAATCAGCCCCAGCATTTT. Translated: CASSQPGNQPQHF.

The chain links TRBV6-1 to TRBJ2-7; 8 bases agree with TRBD1. V lost 3 bases, J lost 5 bases, and 3 bases stayed unmatched. Germline CDR1 MNHNS, CDR2 SASEGT. The CDR3 loop spans 13 amino acids. The DNA of the CDR3 is TGTGCCAGCAGTGACAGGGGGCGCGACGAGCAGTACTTC. As protein: CASSDRGRDEQYF.

The chain carries TRBV9 and TRBJ1-3, with TRBD1 matching 7 bases. With 5 bases clipped from V and 0 bases from J, the junction kept 5 bases outside the gene matches. The CDR3 runs 15 residues. CDR1 and CDR2 from the germline V gene are SGDLS and YYNGEE. The CDR3 loop is CASSRDSSSGNTIYF. CDR3 DNA sequence: TGTGCCAGCAGTCGGGACAGCAGCTCTGGAAACACCATATATTTT.

This clone was counted between two and nine times. The V call is TRBV29-1, the J call TRBJ1-6; 7 bases fit TRBD1. CDR3 length: 13 amino acids. The junction had 7 bases not matched to a gene; V was cut back by 4 bases and J by 10 bases. Germline CDR1 is SQVTM and CDR2 is ANQGSEA. The CDR3: CSVGDSLNSPLHF. DNA for the CDR3: TGCAGCGTTGGGGACAGCCTGAACTCACCCCTCCACTTT.

This clone was detected once. J is TRBJ2-3 and V is TRBV27; possible D gene TRBD2, 6 bases. Germline V lookup: CDR1 MNHEY, CDR2 SMNVEV (reference sequence). Trimming took off 8 bases at V and 9 bases at J, with 18 bases between the two ends. This CDR3 has 13 residues. The CDR3 DNA reads as TGTGCCAGCGCGGGGACTTTCGTGCCGACGCAGTATTTT. Its protein product is CASAGTFVPTQYF.

V gene TRBV6-1 combines with J gene TRBJ1-1; D might be TRBD1 (5 bases). The CDR3 extends over 14 amino acids. V shed 8 bases and J shed 1 base, with 14 bases lying between them. The germline CDR1 and CDR2 sequences are MNHNS and SASEGT. The CDR3 sequence: CASVQGGRNTEAFF. CDR3 DNA sequence: TGTGCCAGCGTCCAGGGAGGAAGGAACACTGAAGCTTTCTTT.

This chain uses TRBV11-2 with TRBJ2-2; tentatively, D is TRBD2 (5 bases). Trimming shortened V by 1 base and J by 0 bases, and 6 bases separated the two germline ends. Germline CDR1 SGHAT, CDR2 FQNNGV. The CDR3 covers 15 residues. CDR3 DNA: TGTGCCAGCAGCTTAGGGGGAGCGAACACCGGGGAGCTGTTTTTT. As protein: CASSLGGANTGELFF.

This clone was recorded a few times. The V gene is TRBV29-1, the J gene TRBJ2-3; D remains unclear. V lost 0 bases and J lost 8, with 6 bases in between. The germline CDR1 and CDR2 sequences are SQVTM and ANQGSEA. This CDR3 has 11 amino acids. The CDR3 DNA reads as TGCAGCGTTGAAGATCTCGGTACGCAGTATTTT. As protein: CSVEDLGTQYF.

This chain connects TRBV19 to TRBJ1-2, with 8 bases aligning to TRBD1. The germline CDR1 and CDR2 sequences are LNHDA and SQIVND (reference sequence). The J segment lost 3 bases and the V segment lost 3 bases, leaving 3 bases of the junction unmatched. The CDR3 loop spans 14 amino acids. The CDR3 DNA reads TGTGCCAGTAGTATGACAGGGGTTGACTATGGCTACACCTTC. Protein sequence: CASSMTGVDYGYTF. Looking up the rest from reference TRBV19 and TRBJ1-2 gives the full variable domain: DGGITQSPKYLFRKEGQNVTLSCEQNLNHDAMYWYRQDPGQGLRLIYYSQIVNDFQKGDIAEGYSVSREKKESFPLTVTSAQKNPTAFYLCASSMTGVDYGYTFGSGTRLTVV.